The T cell receptor beta chain described here comes from a study of blood T cell repertoires in COVID-19. Study overall: In each case, the material was cDNA or gDNA derived from T cells, B-cell-depleted T cells, or PBMCs.

TCRdb's table, derived via immunoSEQ multiplex PCR, lists solely in-frame clones and lacks some. The table lists about 150,000 clones, 85% of them singletons, with 8% to 9% in the top ten. Enrollment of patients from Seattle took place during active infection, with longitudinal follow-up. This TCR was recovered from a woman aged 55-69 years with COVID-19, enrolled during active disease. Source material: peripheral blood.

Here the CDR3 DNA reads TGCAGCGCATCAAGACCGGGACTAGCGGGAGAGATCAATGAGCAGTTCTTC. It encodes CSASRPGLAGEINEQFF. This rearrangement joins TRBV29-1 to TRBJ2-1, with 14 bases matching TRBD2. Per the germline V gene, CDR1 is SQVTM and CDR2 is ANQGSEA. The CDR3 runs 17 residues. V was clipped by 7 bases and J by 6 bases; unmatched bases: 14.